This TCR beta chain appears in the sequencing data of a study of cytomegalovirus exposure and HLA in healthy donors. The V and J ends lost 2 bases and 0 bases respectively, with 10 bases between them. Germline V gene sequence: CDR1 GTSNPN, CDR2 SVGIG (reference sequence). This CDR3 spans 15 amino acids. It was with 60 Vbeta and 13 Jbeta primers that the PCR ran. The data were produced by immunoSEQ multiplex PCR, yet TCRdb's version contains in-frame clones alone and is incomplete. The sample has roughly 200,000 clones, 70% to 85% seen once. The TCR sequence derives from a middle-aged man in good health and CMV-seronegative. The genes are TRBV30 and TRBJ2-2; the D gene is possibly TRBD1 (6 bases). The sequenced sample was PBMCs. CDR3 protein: CAWSTGKANTGELFF. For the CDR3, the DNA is TGTGCCTGGAGTACAGGGAAGGCGAACACCGGGGAGCTGTTTTTT.